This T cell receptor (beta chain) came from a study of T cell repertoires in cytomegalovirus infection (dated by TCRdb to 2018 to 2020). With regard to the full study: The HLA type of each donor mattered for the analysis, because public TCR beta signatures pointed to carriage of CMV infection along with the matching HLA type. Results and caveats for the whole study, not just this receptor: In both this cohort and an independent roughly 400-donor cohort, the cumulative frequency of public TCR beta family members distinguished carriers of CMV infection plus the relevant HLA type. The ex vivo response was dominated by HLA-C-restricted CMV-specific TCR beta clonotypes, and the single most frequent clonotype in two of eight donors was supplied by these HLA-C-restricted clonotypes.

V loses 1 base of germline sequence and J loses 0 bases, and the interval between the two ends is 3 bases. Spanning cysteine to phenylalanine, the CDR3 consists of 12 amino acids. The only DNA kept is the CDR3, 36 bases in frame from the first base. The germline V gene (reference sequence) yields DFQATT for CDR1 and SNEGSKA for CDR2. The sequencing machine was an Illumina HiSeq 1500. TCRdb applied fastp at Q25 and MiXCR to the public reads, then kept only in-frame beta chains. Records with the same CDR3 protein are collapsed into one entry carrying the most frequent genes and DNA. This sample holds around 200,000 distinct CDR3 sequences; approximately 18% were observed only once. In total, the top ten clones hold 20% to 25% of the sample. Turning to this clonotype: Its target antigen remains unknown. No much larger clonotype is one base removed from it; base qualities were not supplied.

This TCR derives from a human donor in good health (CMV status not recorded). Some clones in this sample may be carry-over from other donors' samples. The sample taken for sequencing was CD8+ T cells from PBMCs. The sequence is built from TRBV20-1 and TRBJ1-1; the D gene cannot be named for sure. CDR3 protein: CSARGVNTEAFF. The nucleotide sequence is TGCAGTGCTAGAGGGGTGAACACTGAAGCTTTCTTT.